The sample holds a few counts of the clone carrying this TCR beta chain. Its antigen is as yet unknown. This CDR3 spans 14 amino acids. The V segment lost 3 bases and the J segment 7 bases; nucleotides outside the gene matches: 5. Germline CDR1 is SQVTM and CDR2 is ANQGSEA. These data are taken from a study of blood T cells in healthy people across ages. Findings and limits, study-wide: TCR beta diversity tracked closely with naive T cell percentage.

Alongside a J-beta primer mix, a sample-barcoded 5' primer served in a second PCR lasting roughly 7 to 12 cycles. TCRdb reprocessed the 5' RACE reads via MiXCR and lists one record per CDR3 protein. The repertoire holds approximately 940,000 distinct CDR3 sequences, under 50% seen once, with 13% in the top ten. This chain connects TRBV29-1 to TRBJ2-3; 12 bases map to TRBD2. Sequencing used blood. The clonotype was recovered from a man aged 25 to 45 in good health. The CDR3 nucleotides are TGCAGCGTTGATCTAGCGGGGGGGACATATACGCAGTATTTT. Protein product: CSVDLAGGTYTQYF.